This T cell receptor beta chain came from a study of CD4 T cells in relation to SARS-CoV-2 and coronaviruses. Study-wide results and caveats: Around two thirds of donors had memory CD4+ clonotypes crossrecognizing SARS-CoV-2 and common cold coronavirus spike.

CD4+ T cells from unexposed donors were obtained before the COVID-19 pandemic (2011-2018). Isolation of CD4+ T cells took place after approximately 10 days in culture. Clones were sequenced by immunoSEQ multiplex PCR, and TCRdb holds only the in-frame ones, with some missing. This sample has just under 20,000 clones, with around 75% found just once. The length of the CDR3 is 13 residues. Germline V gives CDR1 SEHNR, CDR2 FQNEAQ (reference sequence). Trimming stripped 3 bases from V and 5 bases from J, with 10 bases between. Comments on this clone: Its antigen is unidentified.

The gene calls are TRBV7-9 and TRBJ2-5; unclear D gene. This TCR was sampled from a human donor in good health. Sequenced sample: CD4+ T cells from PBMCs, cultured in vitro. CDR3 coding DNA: TGTGCCAGCAGCTTCCATGGATCGGAGACCCAGTACTTC. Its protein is CASSFHGSETQYF.